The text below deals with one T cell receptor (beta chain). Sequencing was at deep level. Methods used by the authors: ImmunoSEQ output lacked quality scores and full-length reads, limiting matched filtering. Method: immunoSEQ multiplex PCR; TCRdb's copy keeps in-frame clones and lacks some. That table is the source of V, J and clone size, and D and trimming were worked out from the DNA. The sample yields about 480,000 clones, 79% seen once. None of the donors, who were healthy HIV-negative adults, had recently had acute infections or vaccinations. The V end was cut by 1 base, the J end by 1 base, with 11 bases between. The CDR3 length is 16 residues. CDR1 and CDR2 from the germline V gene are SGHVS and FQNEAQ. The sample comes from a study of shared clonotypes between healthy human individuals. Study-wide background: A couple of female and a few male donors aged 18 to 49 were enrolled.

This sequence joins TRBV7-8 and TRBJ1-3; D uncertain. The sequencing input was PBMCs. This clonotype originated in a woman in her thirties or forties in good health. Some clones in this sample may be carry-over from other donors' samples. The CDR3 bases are TGTGCCAGCAGCTTAGGTGGGCTTGCGTCTGGAAACACCATATATTTT. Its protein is CASSLGGLASGNTIYF.